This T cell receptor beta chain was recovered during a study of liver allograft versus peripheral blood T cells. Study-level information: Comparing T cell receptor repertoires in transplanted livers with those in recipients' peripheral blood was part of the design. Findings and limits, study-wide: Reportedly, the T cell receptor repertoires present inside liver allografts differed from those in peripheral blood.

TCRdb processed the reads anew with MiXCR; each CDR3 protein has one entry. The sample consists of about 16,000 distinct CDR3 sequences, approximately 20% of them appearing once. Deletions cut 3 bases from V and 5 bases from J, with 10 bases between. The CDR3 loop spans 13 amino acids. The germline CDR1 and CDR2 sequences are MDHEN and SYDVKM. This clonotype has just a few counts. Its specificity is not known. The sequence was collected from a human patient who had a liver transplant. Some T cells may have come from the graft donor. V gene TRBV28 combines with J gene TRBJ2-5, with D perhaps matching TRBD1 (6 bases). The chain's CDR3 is CASSLGARETQYF. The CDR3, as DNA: TGTGCCAGCAGTTTGGGGGCCAGGGAGACCCAGTACTTC.